This record concerns one TCR beta chain sequence. Its target is unknown. The data are from a study of shared clonotypes between healthy human individuals. The study drew its donors from healthy HIV-negative adults without recent acute infections or vaccinations. Those who donated, Caucasian adults without exception, all lived in Nashville, Tennessee. V was clipped by 4 bases and J by 3 bases; unmatched bases: 8. The CDR3 consists of 15 residues. Germline CDR1 reads SGHRS; CDR2 reads YFSETQ. Genomic DNA (from each subset) was split evenly across several immunoSEQ plates. Sequencing used immunoSEQ multiplex PCR; TCRdb keeps in-frame clones, though not all of them. The sample contains a few hundred thousand clones, 95% to 98% of which appear only once. Points from the study as a whole: Sequencing depth was predicted to influence how clonotypes are shared among donors.

The clonotype was recovered from a woman under 40 in good health. The sequenced material came from naive CD4+ T cells sorted from blood. Subset of the sample: CD45RA+ positively selected. The chain couples TRBV5-1 to TRBJ2-7, with 9 nucleotides matching TRBD2. The CDR3 region is CASSSGGRSGYEQYF. The CDR3 DNA is TGCGCCAGCAGCAGCGGGGGGCGGTCCGGCTACGAGCAGTACTTC.